One and the same sample provided the 9 T cell receptor beta chains below, sequenced in a study of cytomegalovirus exposure and HLA in healthy donors. PCR involved 60 Vbeta and 13 Jbeta primers. TCRdb keeps only in-frame clones here, not all; method: immunoSEQ multiplex PCR. The sample has 120,000 to 150,000 clones; around 76% are singletons. Sequencing was performed on PBMCs. The origin of the receptors is a male donor in good health and CMV-seronegative.

Only a few counts were recorded for this clone. J is TRBJ2-5 and V is TRBV15; no definite D call. This CDR3 is built from 12 residues. The V gene lost 0 bases and the J gene lost 4 bases, with 3 bases spanning the gap. Looked up from germline, CDR1 is LNHNV and CDR2 is YYDKDF (reference sequence). The CDR3 coding sequence is TGTGCCACCAGCAGAGATATAGAGACCCAGTACTTC. Its translation is CATSRDIETQYF.

This clone has only a few counts. The chain links TRBV7-8 to TRBJ2-5; TRBD1 is a possible D gene (6 bases). Trimming shortened V by 7 bases and J by 2 bases, and 17 bases separated the two germline ends. There are 15 residues in the CDR3. In germline, CDR1 is SGHVS, CDR2 FQNEAQ. The CDR3 DNA follows: TGTGCCAGCATCCTTAGCGAGGGGGTTCAAGAGACCCAGTACTTC. It translates to CASILSEGVQETQYF.

The chain employs TRBV7-3 and TRBJ2-5; D might be TRBD2 (5 bases). The V gene's germline CDR1 is SGHTA and CDR2 FQGTGA. The CDR3 has 14 residues. The V gene lost 5 bases and the J gene lost 5 bases, with 15 bases spanning the gap. In DNA, the CDR3 is TGTGCCAGCAGCCCCGAGCCCTCGGGGGAGACCCAGTACTTC. Translation: CASSPEPSGETQYF.

This chain uses TRBV19 with TRBJ1-6; D is uncertain. Trimming removed 7 bases from V and 3 bases from J, with 16 bases in between. Germline V gives CDR1 LNHDA, CDR2 SQIVND (reference sequence). The CDR3 has 16 residues. As DNA, the CDR3 is TGTGCCAGTACTGCGACCGACATACTCTATAATTCACCCCTCCACTTT. This translates into CASTATDILYNSPLHF.

This clone was picked up a small number of times. The V gene is TRBV14, the J gene TRBJ2-7; maybe TRBD1 (5 bases). The CDR3 covers 12 residues. Between the trimmed V and J ends, which lost 5 bases and 3 bases, there was a span of 8 bases. The germline gives CDR1 SGHDN, CDR2 FVKESK. The CDR3 here is CASSGQVYEQYF. The CDR3 nucleotides are TGTGCCAGCAGCGGACAAGTCTACGAGCAGTACTTC. The complete variable domain, with remaining parts taken from reference TRBV14 and TRBJ2-7, reads EAGVTQFPSHSVIEKGQTVTLRCDPISGHDNLYWYRRVMGKEIKFLLHFVKESKQDESGMPNNRFLAERTGGTYSTLKVQPAELEDSGVYFCASSGQVYEQYFGPGTRLTVT.

The V gene is TRBV27, the J gene TRBJ2-2; possibly TRBD2 for D (5 bases). The V end lost 1 base, the J end lost 6 bases, and 21 bases lay between the germline ends. The CDR3 extends over 18 amino acids. The germline V gene has CDR1 MNHEY and CDR2 SMNVEV (reference sequence). The CDR3 here is CASSLLRGWVASSGELFF. For the CDR3, the DNA is TGTGCCAGCAGTTTATTACGGGGTTGGGTCGCATCGTCCGGGGAGCTGTTTTTT.

This clone was seen a handful of times. V gene TRBV19 combines with J gene TRBJ2-3; D is possibly TRBD2 (6 bases). V gave up 0 bases and J gave up 5 bases, with 12 bases separating them. Looked up from germline, CDR1 is LNHDA and CDR2 is SQIVND (reference sequence). The CDR3 length is 15 residues. The CDR3 DNA reads TGTGCCAGTAGTATAGACCAGGGAGGCGGAGATACGCAGTATTTT. Residues: CASSIDQGGGDTQYF.

The rearrangement links TRBV30 to TRBJ1-4; possible D gene TRBD1, 6 bases. Germline V lookup: CDR1 GTSNPN, CDR2 SVGIG (reference sequence). Trimming removed 2 bases from V and 6 bases from J, with 13 bases in between. This CDR3 spans 14 amino acids. The CDR3 reads CAWSIRGPDEKLFF. DNA for the CDR3: TGTGCCTGGAGTATCAGGGGCCCGGATGAAAAACTGTTTTTT.

This chain uses TRBV9 with TRBJ2-3; 15 nucleotides align to TRBD2. The germline V gene encodes CDR1 SGDLS and CDR2 YYNGEE. The CDR3 length is 17 residues. V dropped 4 bases and J dropped 5; count of bases not matched to a gene: 8. The DNA for the CDR3 is TGTGCCAGCAGCCCAGGACTAGCGGGGGGGGAGGAAGATACGCAGTATTTT. It encodes CASSPGLAGGEEDTQYF. Variable domain in full (rest from reference TRBV9 and TRBJ2-3): DSGVTQTPKHLITATGQRVTLRCSPRSGDLSVYWYQQSLDQGLQFLIQYYNGEERAKGNILERFSAQQFPDLHSELNLSSLELGDSALYFCASSPGLAGGEEDTQYFGPGTRLTVL.